The 8 T cell receptor beta chains in this list originate from one sample, sequenced in a study of blood T cells in healthy people across ages. A second PCR of 7 to 11 cycles used a sample-barcoded 5' primer and a J-beta primer mix. TCRdb re-called the 5' RACE reads with MiXCR, one entry per CDR3 protein. The sample lists around 580,000 distinct CDR3 sequences, roughly 43% seen once, with around 24% in the top ten. The sample comprised blood. The receptors were gathered from an older man in good health.

V and J are TRBV12-3 or TRBV12-4 and TRBJ1-1, with a weak D call TRBD1 (6 bases). The CDR3 has 14 residues. Trimming cost V 6 bases and J 6 bases, with 17 bases left between them. CDR3 sequence: CASSQYRAGSEAFF. The DNA of the CDR3 is TGTGCCAGCAGCCAATACAGGGCCGGATCTGAAGCTTTCTTT.

V and J are TRBV14 and TRBJ2-3; possible D gene TRBD1, 5 bases. V was trimmed by 8 bases and J by 3 bases, leaving 15 bases between them. The CDR3 extends over 14 amino acids. Germline CDR1 and CDR2: SGHDN and FVKESK. As DNA, the CDR3 is TGTGCCAGCTCAGCAGGGATATCGACAGATACGCAGTATTTT. It is translated as CASSAGISTDTQYF.

V usage is TRBV7-2 and J usage is TRBJ2-7, with D perhaps matching TRBD1 (5 bases). The V end was cut by 3 bases, the J end by 3 bases, with 9 bases between. The germline V gene has CDR1 SGHTA and CDR2 FQGNSA. There are 13 residues in the CDR3. The CDR3 DNA sequence: TGTGCCAGCAGCTTCGACAGAAGCTACGAGCAGTACTTC. Its translation is CASSFDRSYEQYF.

This chain uses TRBV24-1 with TRBJ2-1; D is possibly TRBD2 (6 bases). The CDR3 has 16 residues. Germline V gene data show CDR1 as KGHDR and CDR2 as SFDVKD. The V end was cut by 1 base, the J end by 8 bases, with 17 bases between. CDR3 coding DNA: TGTGCCACCAGTGATTTAAACGGGAGAGGGTCGGATGAGCAGTTCTTC. Translating gives CATSDLNGRGSDEQFF.

This clonotype was detected only a few times. The chain combines TRBV3-1 with TRBJ2-1, with 7 nucleotides matching TRBD1. The CDR3 sequence is 15 residues long. Germline V lookup: CDR1 LGHDT, CDR2 YNNKEL (reference sequence). V lost 1 base to trimming and J lost 2 bases; unmatched junction nucleotides: 2. The CDR3 DNA follows: TGTGCCAGCAGCCAAGCCAGGGGGACCTACAATGAGCAGTTCTTC. Residues: CASSQARGTYNEQFF.

V usage is TRBV5-1 and J usage is TRBJ2-1; maybe TRBD2 (6 bases). The CDR3 covers 12 residues. V was clipped by 3 bases and J by 9 bases, with 10 bases between them. Germline lookup yields CDR1 SGHRS and CDR2 YFSETQ. The CDR3 spells CASSWAGSEQFF. The CDR3 DNA reads TGCGCCAGCAGCTGGGCGGGGAGTGAGCAGTTCTTC.

The genes are TRBV6-2 or TRBV6-3 and TRBJ2-1, with D perhaps TRBD1 or TRBD2 (5 bases each). CDR3 size: 12 residues. Germline V gene sequence: CDR1 MNHEY, CDR2 SVGEGT. Trimming took off 6 bases at V and 10 bases at J, with 13 bases between the two ends. CDR3: CASRRGWGEQFF. In DNA, the CDR3 is TGTGCCAGCAGAAGAGGGTGGGGCGAGCAGTTCTTC.

This clonotype has more than one count but fewer than ten. The V and J genes are TRBV18 and TRBJ2-7; D is perhaps TRBD2 (5 bases). V dropped 4 bases and J dropped 0 bases, with 10 bases sitting between them. CDR3 length: 14 residues. CDR1 and CDR2 (germline): KGHSH, LQKENI. Written as DNA, the CDR3 is TGTGCCAGCTCACGTGAGGGCCACTCCTACGAGCAGTACTTC. Translation: CASSREGHSYEQYF.